The 7 T cell receptor beta chains given below trace back to one sample, sequenced in a study of blood T cell repertoires in COVID-19. Profiling relied on immunoSEQ multiplex PCR, and the TCRdb table lists in-frame clones only, not all of them. The repertoire holds tens of thousands of clones, 75% to 90% seen once, with around 4.8% in the top ten. The sequencing input was peripheral blood. These receptors were obtained from a woman between 65 and 79 years old with acute or convalescent COVID-19.

The J gene is TRBJ2-3, the V gene TRBV19, with D possibly matching TRBD1 (5 bases). Germline V gene lookup returns CDR1 LNHDA and CDR2 SQIVND (reference sequence). V lost 7 bases to trimming and J lost 0 bases, with 20 bases between them. The CDR3 spans 17 residues. CDR3 sequence (DNA): TGTGCCAGTACCAATCAGGGATCCGATTATAGCACAGATACGCAGTATTTT. Encoded protein: CASTNQGSDYSTDTQYF.

The rearrangement joins TRBV20-1 to TRBJ2-7, with 7 positions matching TRBD1. The CDR3 is 11 amino acids. The germline V gene has CDR1 DFQATT and CDR2 SNEGSKA (reference sequence). V lost 7 bases, J lost 2 bases, and 2 bases stayed unmatched. The CDR3 spells CSGGTAYEQYF. In DNA, the CDR3 is TGCAGTGGAGGGACAGCCTACGAGCAGTACTTC.

This chain links TRBV5-4 with TRBJ1-1; 8 bases align to TRBD1. The CDR3 extends over 16 amino acids. Trimming took 5 bases from V and 4 from J; bases not matched to a gene: 13. Germline loops: CDR1 SGHNT, CDR2 YYREEE (reference sequence). The CDR3 region is CASSFPQGAGSTEAFF. The CDR3 coding sequence is TGTGCCAGCAGTTTCCCGCAGGGGGCAGGAAGCACTGAAGCTTTCTTT.

This clone was seen more than once but under ten times. This rearrangement joins TRBV2 to TRBJ2-3, with D perhaps matching TRBD2 (6 bases). Germline CDR1 and CDR2: SNHLY and FYNNEI. Trimming cost V 7 bases and J 4 bases, with 12 bases left between them. The CDR3 is 13 residues long. In nucleotides, the CDR3 is TGTGCCAGCAAGGAGGGGTACGCAGATACGCAGTATTTT. It specifies CASKEGYADTQYF.

This sequence joins TRBV9 and TRBJ2-1; 10 bases agree with TRBD2. V dropped 1 base and J dropped 3; count of bases not matched to a gene: 7. The CDR3 runs to 17 residues. The germline V gene encodes CDR1 SGDLS and CDR2 YYNGEE. CDR3 amino acids: CASSVNPLAGGYNEQFF. The CDR3, as DNA: TGTGCCAGCAGCGTAAACCCCTTAGCGGGGGGCTACAATGAGCAGTTCTTC.

In DNA form, the CDR3 reads TGCGCCAGCAGCCCCGACAGGGGGCCCCATCAGCCCCAGCATTTT. Encoded protein: CASSPDRGPHQPQHF. The V and J genes are TRBV4-1 and TRBJ1-5; 10 bases map to TRBD1. Looked up from germline, CDR1 is MGHRA and CDR2 is YSYEKL. This CDR3 region has 15 residues. Unmatched junction bases numbered 5, after V lost 4 bases and J lost 5 bases.

Details on this clone: One end of the junction varies from germline; a read error may be responsible. The chain couples TRBV25-1 to TRBJ1-2; perhaps TRBD1 as D (5 bases). The CDR3 sequence is 11 residues long. Germline assignment: CDR1 MGHDK and CDR2 SYGVNS. In DNA, the CDR3 is TGTGCCAGCGGGGTTAGGACATTCAAACGCTTC. It encodes CASGVRTFKRF.